Detailed here is one T cell receptor beta chain. Its specificity is unknown. TCRdb reprocessed the 5' RACE reads via MiXCR and lists one record per CDR3 protein. There are approximately 88,000 distinct CDR3 sequences in the sample; around a quarter occur only once, and over 40% lies in the top ten. The data originate from a study of T-cell memory formation after mild COVID-19. V was clipped by 1 base and J by 5 bases; unmatched bases: 4. Looked up from germline, CDR1 is SGHVS and CDR2 is FQNEAQ. The CDR3 extends over 15 amino acids. Study-level findings and limits: Among clones contracting day 15 to 85, CD4/CD8 was balanced, whereas later expanders leaned CD4+.

Sequenced: PBMCs or a T cell subset sorted from them (not recorded which). The V and J genes are TRBV7-8 and TRBJ2-2; 7 bases fit TRBD2. The receptor was isolated from a man between 18 and 35 years old who had mild COVID-19 (a few samples of this study predate the infection). Cell type and time point are not known. As DNA, the CDR3 is TGTGCCAGCAGCTTAGATGGGGGGGTGACCGGGGAGCTGTTTTTT. It translates to CASSLDGGVTGELFF.